These T cell receptor beta chains were read from a single sample in a study of somatic mutations in cytotoxic T cells in rheumatoid arthritis. Sequencing used immunoSEQ multiplex PCR; TCRdb keeps in-frame clones, though not all of them. The repertoire holds 9,000 to 9,500 clones, with over 60% as singletons. Sequenced: CD8+ T cells sorted from blood. These receptors came from an adult with rheumatoid arthritis. Each CDR3 is given with its conserved first and last residue. A D gene is named only where the DNA matches it firmly. For some rows the clone size is stated as once, few or many, or as a class when expanded; others skip it.

j_call | v_call | clone_size | d_call | cdr3_nt | cdr3_aa
TRBJ2-7 | TRBV28 | NA | NA | TGTGCCAGCACTATGGGGATGGGGGACGGCGAGCAGTACTTC | CASTMGMGDGEQYF
TRBJ2-5 | TRBV7-8 | NA | NA | TGTGCCAGCAGCTTAGCTAGGTCCCAAGAGACCCAGTACTTC | CASSLARSQETQYF
TRBJ1-1 | TRBV30 | few | NA | TGTGCCTGGAGTGTAGGGGGGGTGAAGAACACTGAAGCTTTCTTT | CAWSVGGVKNTEAFF
TRBJ1-2 | TRBV16 | once | NA | TGTGCCAGCAGCCAATTCGGGGTTACTTATGGCTACACCTTC | CASSQFGVTYGYTF
TRBJ2-1 | TRBV6-1 | NA | NA | TGTGCCAGCAGTGAACCATTCGATGAGCAGTTCTTC | CASSEPFDEQFF
TRBJ1-2 | TRBV5-1 | NA | NA | TGCGCCAGCAGCTTGGAATTCGGGACATTGGGTGGCTACACCTTC | CASSLEFGTLGGYTF
TRBJ1-1 | TRBV19 | NA | TRBD1 | TGTGCCAGTAGTGGAACAGGGGCATTCACTGAAGCTTTCTTT | CASSGTGAFTEAFF
TRBJ2-3 | TRBV6-1 | NA | NA | TGTGCCAGCATGTATAGGAAACACACAGATACGCAGTATTTT | CASMYRKHTDTQYF
TRBJ2-2 | TRBV4-1 | NA | TRBD2 | TGCGCCAGCAGGGCAGGGACTAGCGGTGGAACCGGGGAGCTGTTTTTT | CASRAGTSGGTGELFF
TRBJ1-2 | TRBV4-3 | few | NA | TGCGCCAGCAGACCCAGCGACAGAAATCATAACTATGGCTACACCTTC | CASRPSDRNHNYGYTF
TRBJ2-7 | TRBV5-1 | NA | NA | TGCGCCAGCAGCCCCGGGGGCGAGCAGTACTTC | CASSPGGEQYF
TRBJ1-2 | TRBV18 | NA | NA | TGTGCCAGCTCAAGCCCTGCGGACAGCGCTTATGGCTACACCTTC | CASSSPADSAYGYTF
TRBJ2-7 | TRBV6-9 | NA | NA | TGTGCCAGCAGTTACGGACCTTACGAGCAGTACTTC | CASSYGPYEQYF
TRBJ2-7 | TRBV11-2 | NA | NA | TGTGCCAGCAGCTTAAGCTTCTCCGGGAGTGAGGAGCAGTACTTC | CASSLSFSGSEEQYF
TRBJ2-2 | TRBV4-1 | NA | NA | TGCGCCAGCAGCCAAGAGAACACTGACGGGGAGCTGTTTTTT | CASSQENTDGELFF
TRBJ2-3 | TRBV7-9 | large | TRBD1 | TGTGCCAGCAGCCCGGACAGGGGTTGGGCAGATACGCAGTATTTT | CASSPDRGWADTQYF
TRBJ2-1 | TRBV28 | NA | NA | TGTGCCAGCAGTCTACTAGGTGGGTTATACAATGAGCAGTTCTTC | CASSLLGGLYNEQFF
TRBJ1-5 | TRBV27 | few | NA | TGTGCCAGCAGCGAACAGAATCAGCCCCAGCATTTT | CASSEQNQPQHF
TRBJ2-2 | TRBV28 | once | NA | TGTGCCAGCAGTTTAGGAGCGTCCGACACCGGGGAGCTGTTTTTT | CASSLGASDTGELFF
TRBJ2-5 | TRBV4-1 | NA | TRBD2 | TGCGCCAGCAGCCAAGGGTTAAGCGGGACCCAAGAGACCCAGTACTTC | CASSQGLSGTQETQYF
TRBJ1-2 | TRBV6-5 | NA | NA | TGTGCCAGCAGTAATGGACAGTACTATGGCTACACCTTC | CASSNGQYYGYTF
TRBJ2-7 | TRBV18 | NA | NA | TGTGCCAGCTCCCCCGGCCAAGGGGTACCCTACGAGCAGTACTTC | CASSPGQGVPYEQYF
TRBJ1-6 | TRBV4-3 | few | NA | TGCGCCAGCAGCCGCCGGGTAAATAACTCACCCCTCCACTTT | CASSRRVNNSPLHF
TRBJ1-2 | TRBV4-3 | NA | NA | TGCGCCAGCAGCCCTCGGACAGCTAACTATGGCTACACCTTC | CASSPRTANYGYTF
TRBJ2-7 | TRBV11-2 | NA | TRBD1 | TGTGCCAGCAGCCCCGTCGGACAGGGGCAGATGGGCGAGCAGTACTTC | CASSPVGQGQMGEQYF
TRBJ2-1 | TRBV5-1 | NA | NA | TGCGCCAGCAGCTTGTTCGCTGGGGGGATATACAATGAGCAGTTCTTC | CASSLFAGGIYNEQFF
TRBJ2-7 | TRBV2 | NA | TRBD1 | TGTGCCAGCAGTCCGGGACAGGGTGGCTACGAGCAGTACTTC | CASSPGQGGYEQYF
TRBJ2-7 | TRBV7-8 | NA | NA | TGTGCCAGCAGCCCTTGGGGCGGGACTTACGAGCAGTACTTC | CASSPWGGTYEQYF
TRBJ2-7 | TRBV5-1 | NA | TRBD1 | TGCGCCAGCAGCTTGTATCAGTCTGGACAGGGGATCTCCTACGAGCAGTACTTC | CASSLYQSGQGISYEQYF
TRBJ2-1 | TRBV7-6 | once | TRBD2 | TGTGCCAGCAGCCGTCTTGCGGGAGGAAACTACAATGAGCAGTTCTTC | CASSRLAGGNYNEQFF
TRBJ1-4 | TRBV2 | NA | TRBD1 | TGTGCCAGCAGCCGTACAGGGGGAAGTGGCGAAAAACTGTTTTTT | CASSRTGGSGEKLFF
TRBJ2-7 | TRBV4-2 | NA | NA | TGTGCCAGCAGCCAAGCCGGGTCCTACGAGCAGTACTTC | CASSQAGSYEQYF
TRBJ1-1 | TRBV7-9 | NA | NA | TGTGCCAGCAGCCGAGCCGGGGGTAACACTGAAGCTTTCTTT | CASSRAGGNTEAFF
TRBJ2-1 | TRBV4-2 | NA | TRBD1 | TGTGCCAGCAGCCATCAAGGGACAGGGGCCTACAATGAGCAGTTCTTC | CASSHQGTGAYNEQFF
TRBJ2-2 | TRBV19 | medium-sized | TRBD2 | TGTGCCAGTATGTGGACTAGCGGGAAAGCCGGGGAGCTGTTTTTT | CASMWTSGKAGELFF
TRBJ2-6 | TRBV9 | NA | TRBD1 | TGTGCCAGCAGCTACCCGACAGGGGGACTGGCTGGGGCCAACGTCCTGACTTTC | CASSYPTGGLAGANVLTF
TRBJ2-1 | TRBV27 | NA | TRBD2 | TGTGCCAGCAGTTACCTAGCGGGAGAGGCCTACAATGAGCAGTTCTTC | CASSYLAGEAYNEQFF
TRBJ2-4 | TRBV4-2 | few | TRBD1 | TGTGCCAGCAGCCAAGCTATCGGACAGGGTGGGAACATTCAGTACTTC | CASSQAIGQGGNIQYF
TRBJ2-7 | TRBV28 | hyperexpanded | TRBD2 | TGTGCCAGCAGTTTACTTGCGGGGGGCGGATTCTACGAGCAGTACTTC | CASSLLAGGGFYEQYF
TRBJ2-7 | TRBV2 | NA | NA | TGTGCCAGCAGCGAAGGCGTAGACTTCTACGAGCAGTACTTC | CASSEGVDFYEQYF
TRBJ2-7 | TRBV5-4 | NA | NA | TGTGCCAGTACGATTCGGGAGAGCTCCTACGAGCAGTACTTC | CASTIRESSYEQYF
TRBJ1-6 | TRBV5-5 | NA | NA | TGTGCCAGCAGCTCGAACACGGACTATAATTCACCCCTCCACTTT | CASSSNTDYNSPLHF
TRBJ2-7 | TRBV28 | once | NA | TGTGCCAGCCGTTTCGGCGGGACGAGGGAGCAGTACTTC | CASRFGGTREQYF
TRBJ2-3 | TRBV7-2 | NA | TRBD2 | TGTGCCAGCAGCTTAGGACTAGCGGGGGGAGATACGCAGTATTTT | CASSLGLAGGDTQYF